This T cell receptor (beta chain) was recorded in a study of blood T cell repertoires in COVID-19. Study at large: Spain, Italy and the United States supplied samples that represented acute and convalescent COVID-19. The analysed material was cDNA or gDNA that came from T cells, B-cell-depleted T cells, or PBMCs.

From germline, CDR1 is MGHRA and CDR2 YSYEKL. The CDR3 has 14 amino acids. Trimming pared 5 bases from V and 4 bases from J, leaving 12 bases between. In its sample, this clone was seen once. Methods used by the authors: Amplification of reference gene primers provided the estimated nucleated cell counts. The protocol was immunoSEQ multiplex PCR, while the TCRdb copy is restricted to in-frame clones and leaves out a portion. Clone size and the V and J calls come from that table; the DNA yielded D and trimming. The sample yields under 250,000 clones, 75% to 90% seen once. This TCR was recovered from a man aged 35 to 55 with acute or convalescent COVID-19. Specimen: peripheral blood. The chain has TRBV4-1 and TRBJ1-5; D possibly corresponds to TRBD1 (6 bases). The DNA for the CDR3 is TGCGCCAGCAGCGATACAGGGCGGAATCAGCCCCAGCATTTT. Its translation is CASSDTGRNQPQHF.